Listed below are T cell receptor beta chains from one sample, sequenced in a study of T cells in Graves' hyperthyroidism and ophthalmopathy. TCRdb re-analysed the multiplex PCR reads in MiXCR, keeping a single row per CDR3 protein. The table includes roughly 600,000 distinct CDR3 sequences, around 15% detected once. The sequenced sample consisted of blood. These receptor sequences come from a woman aged 45 to 65 with Graves' ophthalmopathy. Each CDR3 is given without its conserved first and last residue.

TRBV6-2/TRBV6-3 | ASSYSSASGSRSTSTDTQY
TRBV28 | ASNSVSQFTGELF
TRBV5-4 | ASSLAPGFDQPQH
TRBV29-1 | SVDPSGRRNEQY
TRBV11-2 | ASSLRGAQDNEQF
TRBV18 | ASSPRPTGSEQY
TRBV10-3 | AISESTYRVLGETQY
TRBV27 | ASSRQRGTGELF
TRBV5-1 | ASSPGTANSYEQY
TRBV3-1 | ASSLRSGRARDTQY
TRBV28 | ASSFNFKETNEKLF